Listed here is a single TCR beta chain. These data come from a study of radiotherapy plus CTLA-4 blockade in lung cancer. Per the germline V gene, CDR1 is SGHNT and CDR2 is YENEEA. The CDR3 is 13 residues long. Trimming shortened V by 2 bases and J by 10 bases, and 14 bases separated the two germline ends. The assay was immunoSEQ multiplex PCR, and TCRdb's table has in-frame clones only and misses some. The sample shows 30,000 to 45,000 clones, approximately 77% of them seen only once. The sequence derives from a human donor with non-small cell lung cancer who had stable disease on radiotherapy plus ipilimumab. Material: peripheral blood, obtained from a patient treated with radiotherapy plus ipilimumab. The V and J genes are TRBV11-3 and TRBJ1-1; D is uncertain. The CDR3 is CASSLQGPGLAFF. In DNA, the CDR3 is TGTGCCAGCAGCTTACAAGGTCCCGGGTTAGCTTTCTTT.